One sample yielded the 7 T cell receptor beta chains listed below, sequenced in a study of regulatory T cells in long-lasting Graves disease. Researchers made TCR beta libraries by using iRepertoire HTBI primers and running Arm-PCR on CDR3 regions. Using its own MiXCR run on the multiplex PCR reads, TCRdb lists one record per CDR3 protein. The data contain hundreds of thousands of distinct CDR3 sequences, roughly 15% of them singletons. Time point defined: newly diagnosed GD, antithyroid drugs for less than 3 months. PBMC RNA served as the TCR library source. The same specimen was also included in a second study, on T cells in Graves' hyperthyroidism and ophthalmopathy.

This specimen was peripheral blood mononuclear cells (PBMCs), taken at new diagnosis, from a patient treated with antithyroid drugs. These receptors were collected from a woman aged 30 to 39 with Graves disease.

The DNA of the CDR3 is TGTGCCACCCACCGAGGGGTTGAATTTGAGCAGTTCTTC. Translated, it gives CATHRGVEFEQFF. This chain joins TRBV19 and TRBJ2-1, with D possibly called TRBD1 or TRBD2 (5 bases each). This CDR3 is 13 amino acids long. Germline CDR1 reads LNHDA; CDR2 reads SQIVND (reference sequence). The V and J ends lost 10 bases and 9 bases respectively, with 19 bases between them.

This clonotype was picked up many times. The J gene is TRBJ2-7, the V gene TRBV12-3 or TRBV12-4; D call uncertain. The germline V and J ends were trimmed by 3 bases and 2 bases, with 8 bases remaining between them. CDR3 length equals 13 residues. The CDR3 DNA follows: TGTGCCAGCAGTTTTGGGAATACCTACGAGCAGTACTTC. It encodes CASSFGNTYEQYF.

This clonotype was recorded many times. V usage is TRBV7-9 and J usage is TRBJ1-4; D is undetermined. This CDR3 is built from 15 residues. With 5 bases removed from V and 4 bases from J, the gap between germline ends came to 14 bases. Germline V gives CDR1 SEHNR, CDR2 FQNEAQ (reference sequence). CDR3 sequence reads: CASSPTQGNNEKLFF. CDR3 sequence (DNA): TGTGCCAGCAGCCCCACCCAAGGAAATAATGAAAAACTGTTTTTT.

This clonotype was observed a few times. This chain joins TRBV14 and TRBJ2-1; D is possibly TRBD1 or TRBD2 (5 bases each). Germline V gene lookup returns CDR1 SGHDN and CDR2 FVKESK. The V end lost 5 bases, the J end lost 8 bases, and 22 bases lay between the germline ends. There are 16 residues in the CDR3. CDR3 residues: CASSFTGTLPSDEQFF. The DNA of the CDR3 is TGTGCCAGCAGCTTCACCGGGACCTTACCCTCGGATGAGCAGTTCTTC. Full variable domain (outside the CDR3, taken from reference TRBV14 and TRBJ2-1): EAGVTQFPSHSVIEKGQTVTLRCDPISGHDNLYWYRRVMGKEIKFLLHFVKESKQDESGMPNNRFLAERTGGTYSTLKVQPAELEDSGVYFCASSFTGTLPSDEQFFGPGTRLTVL.

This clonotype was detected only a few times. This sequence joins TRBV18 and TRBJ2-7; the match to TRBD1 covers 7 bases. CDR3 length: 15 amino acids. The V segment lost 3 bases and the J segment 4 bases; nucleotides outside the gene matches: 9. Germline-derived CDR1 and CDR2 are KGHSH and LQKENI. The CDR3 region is CASSPDPGQKYEQYF. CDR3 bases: TGTGCCAGCTCACCTGACCCGGGACAGAAATACGAGCAGTACTTC. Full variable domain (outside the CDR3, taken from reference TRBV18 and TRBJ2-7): NAGVMQNPRHLVRRRGQEARLRCSPMKGHSHVYWYRQLPEEGLKFMVYLQKENIIDESGMPKERFSAEFPKEGPSILRIQQVVRGDSAAYFCASSPDPGQKYEQYFGPGTRLTVT.

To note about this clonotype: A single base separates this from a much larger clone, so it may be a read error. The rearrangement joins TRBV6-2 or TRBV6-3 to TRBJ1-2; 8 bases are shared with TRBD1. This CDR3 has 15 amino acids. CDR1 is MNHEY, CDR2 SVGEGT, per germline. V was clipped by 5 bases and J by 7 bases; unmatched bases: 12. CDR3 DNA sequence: TGTGCCAGCAGTAACCCAGGGGGCAAAGCAGGTGGCTACACCTTC. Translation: CASSNPGGKAGGYTF.

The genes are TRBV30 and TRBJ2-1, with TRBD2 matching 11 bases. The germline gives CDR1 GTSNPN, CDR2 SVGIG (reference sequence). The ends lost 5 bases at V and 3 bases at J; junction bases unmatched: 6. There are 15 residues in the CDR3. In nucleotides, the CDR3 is TGTGCCTGGGGTACCGGGACTAGCGGCTACAATGAGCAGTTCTTC. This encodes CAWGTGTSGYNEQFF.